These T cell receptor beta chains were read from a single sample in a study of CD4 T cells in relation to SARS-CoV-2 and coronaviruses. The assay was immunoSEQ multiplex PCR, and TCRdb's table has in-frame clones only and misses some. The sample has 50,000 to 70,000 clones, under 95% seen once; the top ten hold approximately 0.37%. Source material: naive CD4+ T cells from PBMCs. The receptors were gathered from an adult with COVID-19. The CDR3 runs from the conserved cysteine through the conserved F or W. The order of the fields is clone size, V gene, D gene, J gene, CDR3 protein, CDR3 DNA. The D gene is left open where the match is weak. Clone size, where shown, is once, few, many, or a class for clones that have expanded.

clone_size: .
v_call: TRBV5-1
d_call: TRBD2
j_call: TRBJ2-7
cdr3_aa: CASSFGLAGFSYEQYF
cdr3_nt: TGCGCCAGCAGCTTTGGGCTAGCGGGCTTCTCCTACGAGCAGTACTTC

clone_size: .
v_call: TRBV19
d_call: TRBD1
j_call: TRBJ1-2
cdr3_aa: CACRGIGGGPYGYTF
cdr3_nt: TGTGCCTGCAGGGGGATAGGAGGAGGTCCCTACGGCTACACCTTC

clone_size: once
v_call: TRBV6-5
d_call: .
j_call: TRBJ2-7
cdr3_aa: CASRRLGTVAYEQYF
cdr3_nt: TGTGCCAGCAGGCGACTGGGAACGGTGGCCTACGAGCAGTACTTC

clone_size: .
v_call: TRBV19
d_call: .
j_call: TRBJ1-2
cdr3_aa: CASSITRGTYGYTF
cdr3_nt: TGTGCCAGTAGTATTACCCGGGGGACCTATGGCTACACCTTC

clone_size: .
v_call: TRBV28
d_call: TRBD1
j_call: TRBJ1-2
cdr3_aa: CASRKGGLNYGYTF
cdr3_nt: TGTGCCAGCAGGAAAGGGGGCCTTAACTATGGCTACACCTTC

clone_size: once
v_call: TRBV7-9
d_call: .
j_call: TRBJ1-5
cdr3_aa: CASSPGSAREPQHF
cdr3_nt: TGTGCCAGCAGCCCCGGGTCTGCTCGGGAGCCCCAGCATTTT

clone_size: once
v_call: TRBV14
d_call: .
j_call: TRBJ2-1
cdr3_aa: CASSQMGRGPHNEQFF
cdr3_nt: TGTGCCAGCAGCCAAATGGGACGGGGGCCCCACAATGAGCAGTTCTTC

clone_size: .
v_call: TRBV2
d_call: .
j_call: TRBJ2-5
cdr3_aa: CASSEWSQQETQYF
cdr3_nt: TGTGCCAGCAGTGAATGGTCCCAGCAAGAGACCCAGTACTTC

clone_size: .
v_call: TRBV5-4
d_call: .
j_call: TRBJ1-1
cdr3_aa: CASSSPGTGYTEAFF
cdr3_nt: TGTGCCAGCAGCTCCCCCGGGACGGGGTACACTGAAGCTTTCTTT

clone_size: .
v_call: TRBV30
d_call: .
j_call: TRBJ1-1
cdr3_aa: CAWSDLVAVRQMNTEAFF
cdr3_nt: TGTGCCTGGAGTGACCTCGTCGCGGTTAGACAAATGAACACTGAAGCTTTCTTT

clone_size: .
v_call: TRBV6-5
d_call: TRBD1
j_call: TRBJ1-2
cdr3_aa: CASRWGQGSYGYTF
cdr3_nt: TGTGCCAGCAGGTGGGGACAGGGCTCTTATGGCTACACCTTC

clone_size: .
v_call: TRBV9
d_call: TRBD1
j_call: TRBJ2-3
cdr3_aa: CASSAGQGAPDTQYF
cdr3_nt: TGTGCCAGCAGCGCTGGGCAGGGGGCCCCAGATACGCAGTATTTT

clone_size: .
v_call: TRBV20-1
d_call: .
j_call: TRBJ1-1
cdr3_aa: CSASQGGNTEAFF
cdr3_nt: TGCAGTGCTAGTCAGGGCGGTAACACTGAAGCTTTCTTT

clone_size: .
v_call: TRBV9
d_call: .
j_call: TRBJ2-3
cdr3_aa: CASSVAGLPDTQYF
cdr3_nt: TGTGCCAGCAGCGTAGCGGGTCTCCCAGATACGCAGTATTTT

clone_size: .
v_call: TRBV28
d_call: TRBD2
j_call: TRBJ2-7
cdr3_aa: CASSFQTSGRPFKQYF
cdr3_nt: TGTGCCAGCAGTTTCCAAACTAGCGGGAGGCCCTTCAAGCAGTACTTC

clone_size: .
v_call: TRBV28
d_call: .
j_call: TRBJ2-5
cdr3_aa: CASSSSLETQYF
cdr3_nt: TGTGCCAGCAGTTCCTCCTTGGAGACCCAGTACTTC

clone_size: .
v_call: TRBV7-3
d_call: .
j_call: TRBJ2-5
cdr3_aa: CASSNQMGETQYF
cdr3_nt: TGTGCCAGCAGTAATCAAATGGGGGAGACCCAGTACTTC

clone_size: .
v_call: TRBV3-1/TRBV3-2
d_call: .
j_call: TRBJ1-1
cdr3_aa: CASSHEVNTEAFF
cdr3_nt: TGTGCCAGCAGCCACGAAGTAAACACTGAAGCTTTCTTT

clone_size: .
v_call: TRBV11-2
d_call: TRBD1
j_call: TRBJ2-1
cdr3_aa: CASSFSRQGNEQFF
cdr3_nt: TGTGCCAGCAGCTTCTCCCGACAGGGAAATGAGCAGTTCTTC

clone_size: .
v_call: TRBV6-5
d_call: .
j_call: TRBJ1-6
cdr3_aa: CASSYSGGRNSPLHF
cdr3_nt: TGTGCCAGCAGTTACTCGGGGGGTCGGAATTCACCCCTCCACTTT

clone_size: .
v_call: TRBV7-2
d_call: TRBD1
j_call: TRBJ1-6
cdr3_aa: CASSLTGWASPLHF
cdr3_nt: TGTGCCAGCAGCTTGACAGGGTGGGCTTCACCCCTCCACTTT

clone_size: .
v_call: TRBV6-5
d_call: TRBD2
j_call: TRBJ2-1
cdr3_aa: CASSYPGGVGEQFF
cdr3_nt: TGTGCCAGCAGTTACCCCGGGGGGGTGGGTGAGCAGTTCTTC

clone_size: .
v_call: TRBV27
d_call: .
j_call: TRBJ2-5
cdr3_aa: CASSPRGLGWAQYF
cdr3_nt: TGTGCCAGCAGCCCACGCGGGCTGGGATGGGCCCAGTACTTC

clone_size: .
v_call: TRBV28
d_call: TRBD2
j_call: TRBJ2-2
cdr3_aa: CASSSSGENTGELFF
cdr3_nt: TGTGCCAGCAGTTCTAGCGGAGAGAACACCGGGGAGCTGTTTTTT

clone_size: .
v_call: TRBV10-3
d_call: .
j_call: TRBJ2-7
cdr3_aa: CATDNSASSYEQYF
cdr3_nt: TGTGCCACGGATAACAGTGCGAGCTCCTACGAGCAGTACTTC

clone_size: .
v_call: TRBV7-9
d_call: TRBD2
j_call: TRBJ2-3
cdr3_aa: CASSPRGGAWSTDTQYF
cdr3_nt: TGTGCCAGCAGTCCCCGCGGGGGAGCCTGGAGCACAGATACGCAGTATTTT

clone_size: .
v_call: TRBV19
d_call: .
j_call: TRBJ1-2
cdr3_aa: CASSMVVFGDAYGYTF
cdr3_nt: TGTGCCAGTAGTATGGTCGTCTTTGGGGACGCTTATGGCTACACCTTC

clone_size: .
v_call: TRBV18
d_call: TRBD2
j_call: TRBJ2-1
cdr3_aa: CASSPKTSGSDEQFF
cdr3_nt: TGTGCCAGCTCACCAAAGACTAGCGGGAGTGATGAGCAGTTCTTC

clone_size: .
v_call: TRBV5-6
d_call: .
j_call: TRBJ2-1
cdr3_aa: CASSEDWYNEQFF
cdr3_nt: TGTGCCAGCTCCGAGGACTGGTACAATGAGCAGTTCTTC

clone_size: .
v_call: TRBV6-5
d_call: TRBD2
j_call: TRBJ2-7
cdr3_aa: CASSSTSLYEQYF
cdr3_nt: TGTGCCAGCAGTTCGACTAGCTTATACGAGCAGTACTTC

clone_size: .
v_call: TRBV7-8
d_call: TRBD1
j_call: TRBJ2-7
cdr3_aa: CASRRDRGQLAYEQYF
cdr3_nt: TGTGCCAGCAGACGCGACAGGGGGCAACTGGCCTACGAGCAGTACTTC

clone_size: .
v_call: TRBV24-1
d_call: .
j_call: TRBJ1-2
cdr3_aa: CATSDYYGYTF
cdr3_nt: TGTGCCACCAGTGATTACTATGGCTACACCTTC

clone_size: .
v_call: TRBV10-3
d_call: .
j_call: TRBJ2-2
cdr3_aa: CAISDEQGRGGELFF
cdr3_nt: TGTGCCATCAGTGATGAACAGGGAAGAGGCGGGGAGCTGTTTTTT

clone_size: once
v_call: TRBV9
d_call: .
j_call: TRBJ1-1
cdr3_aa: CASSHGSREEAFF
cdr3_nt: TGTGCCAGCAGCCACGGCAGCAGGGAAGAAGCTTTCTTT

clone_size: .
v_call: TRBV3-1/TRBV3-2
d_call: .
j_call: TRBJ2-7
cdr3_aa: CASSQDPGSVYEQYF
cdr3_nt: TGTGCCAGCAGCCAAGACCCAGGTTCTGTGTACGAGCAGTACTTC

clone_size: .
v_call: TRBV19
d_call: .
j_call: TRBJ1-4
cdr3_aa: CASSPGDTNEKLFF
cdr3_nt: TGTGCCAGTAGCCCAGGGGACACGAATGAAAAACTGTTTTTT

clone_size: .
v_call: TRBV28
d_call: TRBD2
j_call: TRBJ2-3
cdr3_aa: CASQTSEGSYF
cdr3_nt: TGTGCCAGCCAGACTAGCGAGGGTTCGTATTTT

clone_size: .
v_call: TRBV19
d_call: .
j_call: TRBJ2-1
cdr3_aa: CAVSGTPYNEQFF
cdr3_nt: TGTGCCGTCAGCGGGACACCCTACAATGAGCAGTTCTTC

clone_size: .
v_call: TRBV28
d_call: TRBD1
j_call: TRBJ2-7
cdr3_aa: CASSLDRGTYEQYF
cdr3_nt: TGTGCCAGCAGTTTAGACAGGGGAACCTACGAGCAGTACTTC

clone_size: once
v_call: TRBV24-1
d_call: .
j_call: TRBJ2-3
cdr3_aa: CATSAETESTDTQYF
cdr3_nt: TGTGCCACCAGTGCCGAGACGGAGAGCACAGATACGCAGTATTTT

clone_size: .
v_call: TRBV20-1
d_call: .
j_call: TRBJ1-2
cdr3_aa: CSASRTDEYGYTF
cdr3_nt: TGCAGTGCTAGTCGGACTGACGAGTATGGCTACACCTTC

clone_size: .
v_call: TRBV27
d_call: .
j_call: TRBJ2-3
cdr3_aa: CASSRTRWGTDTQYF
cdr3_nt: TGTGCCAGCAGCCGCACTAGGTGGGGCACAGATACGCAGTATTTT

clone_size: .
v_call: TRBV24-1
d_call: .
j_call: TRBJ2-3
cdr3_aa: CATSDLGAPDTQYF
cdr3_nt: TGTGCCACCAGTGATTTAGGGGCCCCAGATACGCAGTATTTT

clone_size: .
v_call: TRBV15
d_call: .
j_call: TRBJ2-7
cdr3_aa: CATSRDPGAPYEQYF
cdr3_nt: TGTGCCACCAGCAGAGACCCCGGGGCCCCGTACGAGCAGTACTTC

clone_size: .
v_call: TRBV4-2
d_call: TRBD2
j_call: TRBJ2-7
cdr3_aa: CASSQGLAGVYEQYF
cdr3_nt: TGTGCCAGCAGCCAAGGACTAGCGGGAGTCTACGAGCAGTACTTC

clone_size: .
v_call: TRBV19
d_call: .
j_call: TRBJ1-5
cdr3_aa: CASSKGHLNQPQHF
cdr3_nt: TGTGCCAGTAGTAAAGGACACCTTAATCAGCCCCAGCATTTT

clone_size: once
v_call: TRBV2
d_call: .
j_call: TRBJ2-7
cdr3_aa: CASRRGDVPTYEQYF
cdr3_nt: TGTGCCAGCAGAAGGGGGGACGTCCCTACCTACGAGCAGTACTTC

clone_size: few
v_call: TRBV7-8
d_call: .
j_call: TRBJ1-3
cdr3_aa: CASSYRRAGGNTIYF
cdr3_nt: TGTGCCAGCAGCTACAGGAGGGCGGGGGGAAACACCATATATTTT

clone_size: .
v_call: TRBV18
d_call: .
j_call: TRBJ2-3
cdr3_aa: CASSPDSRSTDTQYF
cdr3_nt: TGTGCCAGCTCACCGGACAGTAGGAGCACAGATACGCAGTATTTT

clone_size: .
v_call: TRBV12-3/TRBV12-4
d_call: .
j_call: TRBJ2-4
cdr3_aa: CASSRTNGNIQYF
cdr3_nt: TGTGCCAGCAGTCGGACTAACGGAAACATTCAGTACTTC

clone_size: .
v_call: TRBV5-4
d_call: TRBD1
j_call: TRBJ1-2
cdr3_aa: CASSPGQEINYGYTF
cdr3_nt: TGTGCCAGCAGCCCGGGACAGGAAATTAACTATGGCTACACCTTC

clone_size: once
v_call: TRBV2
d_call: .
j_call: TRBJ2-1
cdr3_aa: CASRGDRNEQFF
cdr3_nt: TGTGCCAGCAGGGGGGATCGCAATGAGCAGTTCTTC

clone_size: .
v_call: TRBV2
d_call: .
j_call: TRBJ2-1
cdr3_aa: CASSVRGRGEQFF
cdr3_nt: TGTGCCAGCAGTGTGAGGGGGAGGGGTGAGCAGTTCTTC

clone_size: .
v_call: TRBV11-3
d_call: .
j_call: TRBJ2-1
cdr3_aa: CASSFTRSSASSYNEQFF
cdr3_nt: TGTGCCAGCAGCTTTACACGTTCTAGCGCAAGCTCCTACAATGAGCAGTTCTTC